This T cell receptor (beta chain) was profiled in a study of blood T cell repertoires in COVID-19. Looking at the study overall: The analysed material was cDNA or gDNA that came from T cells, B-cell-depleted T cells, or PBMCs.

CDR1 and CDR2 (germline): SGHTA, FQGNSA. This CDR3 region has 14 residues. V dropped 2 bases and J dropped 1 base, with 8 bases sitting between them. Sequencing used immunoSEQ multiplex PCR; TCRdb keeps in-frame clones, though not all of them. The data contain 90,000 to 120,000 clones, 80% to 90% of them singletons. Source material: peripheral blood. The sequence was obtained from a human donor in a cohort sampled during active COVID-19. This rearrangement joins TRBV7-2 to TRBJ1-2; a possible D gene is TRBD1 (5 bases). This chain's CDR3 is CASSLWGSNYGYTF. In nucleotides, the CDR3 is TGTGCCAGCAGCTTATGGGGCAGTAACTATGGCTACACCTTC.